The source of this TCR beta chain is a study of OX40 agonist ivuxolimab in advanced cancers. Concerning this clone: Its antigen is not known.

Study-wide points: CD8+ T cells (on average) carried more expanded clones than CD4+ T cells.

Germline lookup yields CDR1 LNHDA and CDR2 SQIVND (reference sequence). The CDR3 sequence is 16 residues long. The ends lost 7 bases at V and 3 bases at J; junction bases unmatched: 13. Repertoires were generated with immunoSEQ multiplex PCR, while TCRdb's copy carries only in-frame clones and drops some. The sample carries tens of thousands of clones, around 89% recorded once. The receptor was isolated from an adult with an advanced solid tumor such as melanoma, head and neck, liver or kidney cancer. Sequenced material: CD4+ or CD8+ T cells sorted from blood, taken in a trial of the OX40 agonist ivuxolimab. The V gene is TRBV19, the J gene TRBJ2-3; 7 bases map to TRBD1. CDR3 in amino acids: CASKIGDRDRTDTQYF. Here the CDR3 DNA reads TGTGCCAGTAAGATCGGGGATCGGGACAGAACAGATACGCAGTATTTT.